This paragraph reports one T cell receptor beta chain. The data are from a study of blood T cell repertoires in COVID-19. The wider study: From the United States, Italy and Spain came samples of acute and convalescent COVID-19.

Data came from immunoSEQ multiplex PCR; TCRdb stores just in-frame clones and leaves some out. Here the sample spans around 240,000 clones, roughly 79% being singletons. V lost 2 bases, J lost 1 base, and 5 bases lay in between. This CDR3 comprises 13 residues. Germline CDR1 reads SSHAT; CDR2 reads FNYEAQ (reference sequence). Material for sequencing was peripheral blood. This TCR was sampled from a woman older than 75 with acute or convalescent COVID-19. The chain employs TRBV7-7 and TRBJ1-1; D remains unclear. The CDR3, as DNA: TGTGCCAGCAGCTTAAGCCAGAACACTGAAGCTTTCTTT. Protein sequence: CASSLSQNTEAFF.